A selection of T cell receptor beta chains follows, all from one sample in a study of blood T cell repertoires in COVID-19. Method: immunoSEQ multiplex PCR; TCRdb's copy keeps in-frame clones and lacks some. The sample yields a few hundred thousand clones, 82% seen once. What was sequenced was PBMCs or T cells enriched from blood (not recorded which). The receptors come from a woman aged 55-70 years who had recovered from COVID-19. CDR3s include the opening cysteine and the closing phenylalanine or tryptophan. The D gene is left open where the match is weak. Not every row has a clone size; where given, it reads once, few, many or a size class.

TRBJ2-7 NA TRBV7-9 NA CASSPEAASSGNF TGTGCCAGCAGCCCGGAGGCTGCTAGCTCCGGGAACTTC
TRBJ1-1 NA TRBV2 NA CASLPRLNTEAFF TGTGCCAGCCTACCGCGGCTGAACACTGAAGCTTTCTTT
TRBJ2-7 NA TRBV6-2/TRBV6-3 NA CASSSTTYEQYF TGTGCCAGCAGTTCTACGACCTACGAGCAGTACTTC
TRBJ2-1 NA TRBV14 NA CASSQSRYNEQFF TGTGCCAGCAGCCAATCGCGTTACAATGAGCAGTTCTTC
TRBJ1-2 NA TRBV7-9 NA CASSLEQLTNYGYTF TGTGCCAGCAGCTTAGAACAGCTTACTAACTATGGCTACACCTTC
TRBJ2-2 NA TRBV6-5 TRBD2 CASRLTSGGFGELFF TGTGCCAGTCGTTTGACCAGCGGGGGGTTCGGGGAGCTGTTTTTT
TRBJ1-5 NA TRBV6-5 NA CASRPYGNQPQHF TGTGCCAGCAGACCCTACGGCAATCAGCCCCAGCATTTT
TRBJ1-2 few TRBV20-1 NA CSQPYRNGYTF TGCAGTCAACCGTACAGGAATGGCTACACCTTC
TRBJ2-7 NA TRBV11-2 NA CASSPYQYEQYF TGTGCCAGCAGCCCCTACCAATACGAGCAGTACTTC
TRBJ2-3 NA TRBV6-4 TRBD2 CASSSRGTSGRADTQYF TGTGCCAGCAGTAGTCGCGGGACTAGCGGGAGGGCAGATACGCAGTATTTT